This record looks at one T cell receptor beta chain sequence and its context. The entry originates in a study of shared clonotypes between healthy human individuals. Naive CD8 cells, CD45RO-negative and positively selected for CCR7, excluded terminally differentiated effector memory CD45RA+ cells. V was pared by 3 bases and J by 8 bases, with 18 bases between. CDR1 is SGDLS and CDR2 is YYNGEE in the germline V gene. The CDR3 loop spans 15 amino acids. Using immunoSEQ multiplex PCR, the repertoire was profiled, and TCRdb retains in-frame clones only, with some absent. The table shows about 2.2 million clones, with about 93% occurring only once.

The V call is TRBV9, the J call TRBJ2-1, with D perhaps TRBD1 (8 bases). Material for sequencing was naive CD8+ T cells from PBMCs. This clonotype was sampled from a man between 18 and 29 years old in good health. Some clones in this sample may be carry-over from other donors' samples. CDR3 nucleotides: TGTGCCAGCAGCGCGACGGACAGGGAGGGTGATGAGCAGTTCTTC. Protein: CASSATDREGDEQFF.